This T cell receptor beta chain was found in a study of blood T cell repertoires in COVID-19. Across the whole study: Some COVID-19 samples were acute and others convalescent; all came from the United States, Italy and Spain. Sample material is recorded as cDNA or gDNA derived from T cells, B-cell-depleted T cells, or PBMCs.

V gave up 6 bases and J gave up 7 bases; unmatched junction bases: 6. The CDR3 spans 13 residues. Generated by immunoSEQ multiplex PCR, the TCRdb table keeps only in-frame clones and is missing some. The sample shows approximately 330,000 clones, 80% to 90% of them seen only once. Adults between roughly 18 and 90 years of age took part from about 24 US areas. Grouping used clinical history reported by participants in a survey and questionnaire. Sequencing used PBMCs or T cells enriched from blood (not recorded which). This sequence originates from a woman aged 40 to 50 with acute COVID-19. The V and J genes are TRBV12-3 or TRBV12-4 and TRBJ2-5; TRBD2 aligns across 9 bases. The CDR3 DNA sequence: TGTGCCAGCAGCATAGCGGGGGTGGGGACCCAGTACTTC. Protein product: CASSIAGVGTQYF.